This T cell receptor beta chain stems from a study of T-cell reconstitution after alpha-beta-depleted transplantation in children. The study, taken as a whole, reports: Fresh T-cell production supplied most of the T-cell counts and diversity seen one year after transplant. Several hundred graft clones that had expanded were reportedly the source of alpha-beta T cells about two months after transplant. TCRbeta diversity was high at day 60 in some patients (a result of surviving recipient T cells and thymic progenitors).

Per germline, CDR1 SEHNR and CDR2 FQNEAQ (reference sequence). After removal of 6 bases from V and 5 bases from J, the junction contained 4 bases not matched to a gene. This CDR3 comprises 15 residues. Unique molecular identifiers were built into the TCRbeta library. TCRdb re-called the PCR reads with MiXCR, one entry per CDR3 protein. Altogether approximately 32,000 distinct CDR3 sequences are present, around 7% being singletons, with the ten largest covering around 25%. This clonotype was observed many times. Its antigen remains unknown. The sequences come from peripheral blood, collected 60 days after TCRalphabeta/CD19-depleted stem cell transplant. This TCR was recovered from a child younger than two who had a stem cell transplant for acute myeloid leukemia, so the T cells may come from the graft donor. This rearrangement joins TRBV7-9 to TRBJ2-3, with 14 bases lining up with TRBD2. CDR3 sequence reads: CASSQGLAGEDTQYF. The CDR3 region has the DNA TGTGCCAGCAGTCAGGGACTAGCGGGGGAAGATACGCAGTATTTT.